The 2 T cell receptor beta chains in this list originate from one sample, sequenced in a study of T cell responses to AZD1222 COVID-19 vaccine (dated by TCRdb to the early 2020s). The sample's time point label, decoded: baseline before first vaccination. The library was built by means of the immunoSEQ multiplex PCR assay. Here the immuneACCESS table is served through TCRdb, limited to in-frame sequences with V and J called. Missing clones are a known gap in these copies; in checked studies unresolved V genes cover under half, and the rest lacks a known reason. This sample lists some 150,000 clones; around 89% were detected once. The leading ten clones occupy 2.2% of the sample. This specimen consisted of peripheral blood, obtained on day 0 of AZD1222 vaccination. The origin of the receptors is an adult in good health.

The chain joins TRBV5-1 to TRBJ2-7; TRBD1 matches 7 bases. The ends lost 4 bases at V and 3 bases at J; junction bases unmatched: 7. The CDR3 is 14 amino acids. CDR1 and CDR2 (germline): SGHRS, YFSETQ. The DNA for the CDR3 is TGCGCCAGCAGCCCTGACAGGGCGGACTACGAGCAGTACTTC. Encoded protein: CASSPDRADYEQYF.

The chain carries TRBV28 and TRBJ1-1; D unresolved. Germline V gene lookup returns CDR1 MDHEN and CDR2 SYDVKM. The CDR3 runs 14 residues. The V end was cut by 6 bases, the J end by 4 bases, with 15 bases between. CDR3 sequence (DNA): TGTGCCAGCAGCCCCGGAGGCGGGTTCACTGAAGCTTTCTTT. It yields the protein CASSPGGGFTEAFF.